The clone carrying this T cell receptor beta chain was seen only a few times. Its target is not known. The entry originates in a study of cytomegalovirus exposure and HLA in healthy donors. Trimming took off 4 bases at V and 1 base at J, with 10 bases between the two ends. The CDR3 consists of 14 residues. Germline V lookup: CDR1 SGDLS, CDR2 YYNGEE. Whole-study results and caveats: Later analysis revealed greater clonal expansion in HLA-associated TCR beta chains than in equally common others. A few chains tied to CMV proved CMV antigen-specific in vitro. 16,951 TCR beta sequences were associated with HLA alleles at 0.05 false discovery rate in a later analysis.

Primers for the PCR totalled 60 Vbeta and 13 Jbeta. Some clones are missing from TCRdb's copy, which holds only in-frame ones; the method was immunoSEQ multiplex PCR. The sample carries under 200,000 clones, 60% to 80% recorded once. The clonotype originates from a male donor in good health and CMV-seronegative. Source material: PBMCs. This chain uses TRBV9 with TRBJ2-3; weak D call: TRBD1 (5 bases). The CDR3 region is CASSLDRRTDTQYF. For the CDR3, the DNA is TGTGCCAGCAGCCTCGACAGACGCACAGATACGCAGTATTTT.